This TCR beta chain came from a study of blood T cell repertoires in COVID-19. Study information: COVID-19 samples collected from the United States, Italy and Spain covered acute and convalescent phases.

Germline lookup yields CDR1 SGHTA and CDR2 FQGNSA. The CDR3 is made up of 13 amino acids. V lost 3 bases, J lost 3 bases, and 9 bases lay in between. Recruitment covered roughly 22 US areas and drew participants whose ages spanned about 18 to 100 years. Original data processing: Using reference gene primer amplification, nucleated cell counts were estimated. Clones were read by immunoSEQ multiplex PCR, and TCRdb kept only the in-frame ones, dropping some. V and J calls and clone size are given by that table; D and trimming were obtained from the DNA. Of some 170,000 clones in the sample, over 75% were seen once.

The chain combines TRBV7-2 with TRBJ2-7, with D possibly TRBD1 on 5 matching bases. This sequence was found in a human donor with acute COVID-19. The donor label of this sample is uncertain. Sequenced material: PBMCs or T cells enriched from blood (not recorded which). CDR3 in DNA: TGTGCCAGCAGCTTCGCCGACAGCTACGAGCAGTACTTC. Protein: CASSFADSYEQYF.